The 30 T cell receptor beta chains given below trace back to one sample, sequenced in a study of technical replicates of blood from a handful of donors. Here immunoSEQ multiplex PCR was the method, and the copy in TCRdb shows in-frame clones only, minus some. The sample shows around 49,000 clones, approximately 95% of them seen only once. Sequenced sample: T cells isolated from PBMCs. These receptors were collected from a human donor in good health.

Here the CDR3 reads CASSLAGRGTQYF. The CDR3 coding sequence is TGTGCCAGCAGCTTAGCAGGAAGGGGTACGCAGTATTTT. The chain has TRBV7-2 and TRBJ2-3, with D possibly TRBD1 on 5 matching bases. Trimming stripped 0 bases from V and 8 bases from J, with 9 bases between. The CDR3 length is 13 residues. Germline V gene sequence: CDR1 SGHTA, CDR2 FQGNSA.

The chain carries TRBV7-8 and TRBJ2-7; 7 nucleotides line up with TRBD1. The length of the CDR3 is 13 residues. V shed 5 bases and J 2 bases; nucleotides not matched to a gene: 3. CDR1 and CDR2 (germline): SGHVS, FQNEAQ. The CDR3 region is CASSRTGTYEQYF. In DNA form, the CDR3 reads TGTGCCAGCAGCCGGACAGGTACCTACGAGCAGTACTTC.

CDR3 sequence: CASSVIPGGITDTQYF. The CDR3 DNA is TGTGCCAGCAGCGTAATCCCAGGGGGCATTACAGATACGCAGTATTTT. This chain joins TRBV9 and TRBJ2-3; 8 bases map to TRBD1. The CDR3 runs 16 residues. J gave up 3 bases and V 1 base, and 7 bases lay outside the gene matches. The V gene's germline CDR1 is SGDLS and CDR2 YYNGEE.

This chain's CDR3 is CASSPSSGRTGELFF. CDR3 DNA sequence: TGTGCCAGCAGCCCGTCTAGCGGGCGCACCGGGGAGCTGTTTTTT. This chain uses TRBV9 with TRBJ2-2; TRBD2 aligns across 8 bases. Trimming removed 4 bases from V and 4 bases from J; junction bases left unmatched: 6. Germline V gives CDR1 SGDLS, CDR2 YYNGEE. The CDR3 runs to 15 residues.

The chain is built from TRBV5-6 and TRBJ1-5, with D possibly TRBD1 on 6 matching bases. CDR3 length equals 14 residues. Germline loops: CDR1 SGHDT, CDR2 YYEEEE. V shed 0 bases and J shed 6 bases, with 10 bases lying between them. The CDR3 sequence is CASSLGRGGQPQHF. As DNA, the CDR3 is TGTGCCAGCAGCTTGGGCAGGGGCGGTCAGCCCCAGCATTTT.

The V and J genes are TRBV19 and TRBJ2-4, with 9 bases lining up with TRBD2. This CDR3 has 18 residues. The germline V gene encodes CDR1 LNHDA and CDR2 SQIVND (reference sequence). Trimming removed 7 bases from V and 0 bases from J; junction bases left unmatched: 13. The CDR3, as DNA: TGTGCCAGTACCCCGGGACTAGCAGGTCTTCTAGCCAAAAACATTCAGTACTTC. Translation gives CASTPGLAGLLAKNIQYF.

The V call is TRBV7-2, the J call TRBJ1-1, with D unclear. V was pared by 7 bases and J by 3 bases, with 15 bases between. The CDR3 is made up of 14 amino acids. Germline loops: CDR1 SGHTA, CDR2 FQGNSA. CDR3 in DNA: TGTGCCAGCAACGATAGACGACGGGACACTGAAGCTTTCTTT. It translates to CASNDRRRDTEAFF.

The CDR3 sequence: CASRRQEYVGEAFF. CDR3 nucleotide sequence: TGTGCCAGTAGGCGACAGGAGTACGTTGGGGAAGCTTTCTTT. This rearrangement joins TRBV19 to TRBJ1-1; a possible D gene is TRBD1 (6 bases). Trimming shortened V by 6 bases and J by 8 bases, and 19 bases separated the two germline ends. Germline V gives CDR1 LNHDA, CDR2 SQIVND (reference sequence). There are 14 residues in the CDR3.

The chain couples TRBV5-1 to TRBJ2-7; 7 nucleotides agree with TRBD2. V lost 0 bases, J lost 3 bases, and 3 bases stayed unmatched. The germline CDR1 and CDR2 sequences are SGHRS and YFSETQ. The length of the CDR3 is 14 residues. The CDR3 region has the DNA TGCGCCAGCAGCTTGGCAGCGGGAAGCTACGAGCAGTACTTC. Translating it yields CASSLAAGSYEQYF.

This chain links TRBV27 with TRBJ1-1; 7 nucleotides line up with TRBD1. Germline lookup yields CDR1 MNHEY and CDR2 SMNVEV (reference sequence). The CDR3 covers 14 residues. The V gene end was trimmed by 6 bases and the J gene end by 5 bases; junction bases not matched to a gene: 9. CDR3 sequence (DNA): TGTGCCAGCAGGTACGACAGGGAAAGGACTGAAGCTTTCTTT. The encoded protein is CASRYDRERTEAFF.

V gene TRBV5-4 combines with J gene TRBJ2-7, with 8 positions matching TRBD2. CDR3 length: 15 amino acids. Germline V gene lookup returns CDR1 SGHNT and CDR2 YYREEE (reference sequence). The V gene end was trimmed by 0 bases and the J gene end by 1 base; junction bases not matched to a gene: 3. CDR3 region: CASSLGLAGSYEQYF. The DNA of the CDR3 is TGTGCCAGCAGCTTGGGGCTAGCGGGTTCCTACGAGCAGTACTTC. Variable domain in full (rest from reference TRBV5-4 and TRBJ2-7): ETGVTQSPTHLIKTRGQQVTLRCSSQSGHNTVSWYQQALGQGPQFIFQYYREEENGRGNFPPRFSGLQFPNYSSELNVNALELDDSALYLCASSLGLAGSYEQYFGPGTRLTVT.

V gene TRBV5-1 combines with J gene TRBJ1-4, with 7 bases that match TRBD1. The length of the CDR3 is 14 residues. V lost 4 bases, J lost 6 bases, and 6 bases stayed unmatched. Per germline, CDR1 SGHRS and CDR2 YFSETQ. In DNA, the CDR3 is TGCGCCAGCAGCGACAGGGAGTTAGATGAAAAACTGTTTTTT. Amino acids: CASSDRELDEKLFF.

This clone was detected once. This chain connects TRBV7-3 to TRBJ2-1, with 8 bases fitting TRBD2. This CDR3 has 14 amino acids. Germline V gene lookup returns CDR1 SGHTA and CDR2 FQGTGA. The ends lost 2 bases at V and 4 bases at J; junction bases unmatched: 1. CDR3 loop: CASSLAGGYNEQFF. CDR3 sequence (DNA): TGTGCCAGCAGCTTAGCGGGAGGTTACAATGAGCAGTTCTTC.

The V and J genes are TRBV14 and TRBJ2-3; D may be TRBD2 (5 bases). The CDR3 is made up of 13 amino acids. The germline V gene encodes CDR1 SGHDN and CDR2 FVKESK. The V end was cut by 1 base, the J end by 8 bases, with 10 bases between. The CDR3 nucleotides read TGTGCCAGCAGCCAAGGAGGGTCCGGTACGCAGTATTTT. Its protein product is CASSQGGSGTQYF.

This clone was seen just once. The gene calls are TRBV15 and TRBJ1-1; TRBD1 aligns across 9 bases. The CDR3 spans 11 residues. The ends lost 4 bases at V and 13 bases at J; junction bases unmatched: 4. CDR1 is LNHNV, CDR2 YYDKDF, per germline (reference sequence). Written as DNA, the CDR3 is TGTGCCACCAGCATGGGACAGGGTGTTTTCTTT. Residues: CATSMGQGVFF.

J is TRBJ2-3 and V is TRBV5-1, with 7 bases lining up with TRBD2. Germline V gives CDR1 SGHRS, CDR2 YFSETQ. J lost 2 bases, V lost 0 bases, and 6 bases had no gene match. The CDR3 is made up of 16 amino acids. CDR3 sequence (DNA): TGCGCCAGCAGCTTGGTCGTGACTAGCACCACAGATACGCAGTATTTT. This sequence encodes CASSLVVTSTTDTQYF.

The chain carries TRBV30 and TRBJ2-1, with 8 bases lining up with TRBD1. Germline-derived CDR1 and CDR2 are GTSNPN and SVGIG (reference sequence). V shed 1 base, J shed 10 bases, and the junction held 3 bases outside the gene matches. The length of the CDR3 is 12 residues. Here the CDR3 DNA reads TGTGCCTGGAGTGCACAGGGGGTAGAGCAGTTCTTC. Its translation: CAWSAQGVEQFF.

The chain uses TRBV30 and TRBJ2-5; 10 bases map to TRBD2. J was trimmed by 5 bases and V by 5 bases; bases with no gene match: 2. This CDR3 has 12 residues. Germline-derived CDR1 and CDR2 are GTSNPN and SVGIG (reference sequence). In DNA, the CDR3 is TGTGCCTGGGGTAGCGGGGGGGAGACCCAGTACTTC. As protein: CAWGSGGETQYF.

This clone was seen just once. J is TRBJ2-7 and V is TRBV4-3, with 8 bases aligning to TRBD2. This CDR3 region has 14 residues. Germline CDR1 reads LGHNA; CDR2 reads YSLEER. Trimming removed 7 bases from V and 4 bases from J; junction bases left unmatched: 9. The CDR3: CASTQGLDSYEQYF. CDR3 coding DNA: TGCGCCAGCACCCAGGGACTAGATAGTTACGAGCAGTACTTC.

The J gene is TRBJ1-2, the V gene TRBV29-1, with D hard to call. The CDR3 length is 11 residues. Germline CDR1 and CDR2: SQVTM and ANQGSEA. V was cut by 3 bases and J by 8 bases, with 10 bases left in between. The CDR3 loop reads CSVDWAIGYTF. The CDR3 nucleotides read TGCAGCGTTGATTGGGCAATAGGCTACACCTTC.

V and J are TRBV21-1 and TRBJ2-3; TRBD2 is the table's D call and was not checked against the DNA. TRBV21-1 is classified as a pseudogene. The CDR3 runs 15 residues. The CDR3 DNA reads TGTGCCAGCAGGCCTAGCGGGAGGTTGACAGATACGCAGTATTTT. Translating it yields CASRPSGRLTDTQYF.

A single count supports this clone. The J gene is TRBJ1-5, the V gene TRBV7-9; the D gene is possibly TRBD1 (6 bases). The CDR3 totals 13 residues. Trimming stripped 5 bases from V and 6 bases from J, with 11 bases between. Germline-derived CDR1 and CDR2 are SEHNR and FQNEAQ (reference sequence). The CDR3: CASSRTGSQPQHF. The CDR3 DNA follows: TGTGCCAGCAGCCGTACAGGGTCTCAGCCCCAGCATTTT.

The CDR3 DNA reads as TGTGCCAGCAGCAGTCTAGGAGATTGGGAGCAGTACTTC. This sequence encodes CASSSLGDWEQYF. The chain joins TRBV5-4 to TRBJ2-7, with D uncertain. V was clipped by 4 bases and J by 7 bases, with 15 bases between them. This CDR3 is built from 13 residues. Per the germline V gene, CDR1 is SGHNT and CDR2 is YYREEE (reference sequence).

V usage is TRBV27 and J usage is TRBJ2-7, with D perhaps TRBD2 (6 bases). This CDR3 contains 15 residues. Germline V CDR1 and CDR2: MNHEY, SMNVEV (reference sequence). Trimming removed 4 bases from V and 3 bases from J, with 16 bases in between. Here the CDR3 reads CASSSSGRRFYEQYF. In DNA form, the CDR3 reads TGTGCCAGCAGTTCGAGCGGGCGCCGATTCTACGAGCAGTACTTC.

V gene TRBV4-3 combines with J gene TRBJ2-7; TRBD1 is a possible D gene (6 bases). The CDR3 runs to 15 residues. V was cut by 2 bases and J by 4 bases, with 15 bases left in between. Germline loops: CDR1 LGHNA, CDR2 YSLEER. The CDR3 region has the DNA TGCGCCAGCAGCCAACTCGAGGGGGATGGGTACGAGCAGTACTTC. Encoded protein: CASSQLEGDGYEQYF.

This chain connects TRBV27 to TRBJ2-1, with D maybe TRBD1 (6 bases). The CDR3 runs 12 residues. The ends were cut back, 3 bases at V and 9 bases at J, with 9 bases in the middle. From germline, CDR1 is MNHEY and CDR2 SMNVEV (reference sequence). For the CDR3, the DNA is TGTGCCAGCAGTTTCTCAGGGGTTGAGCAGTTCTTC. Translating gives CASSFSGVEQFF.

This rearrangement joins TRBV2 to TRBJ1-1; D call uncertain. The CDR3 has 14 residues. Germline V gives CDR1 SNHLY, CDR2 FYNNEI. V dropped 4 bases and J dropped 5 bases, with 14 bases sitting between them. DNA of the CDR3: TGTGCCAGCAGTGCAAGAACCGAGGCTACTGAAGCTTTCTTT. It translates to CASSARTEATEAFF.

CDR3 DNA sequence: TGTGCCAGCAGTTTTGCGCGGGAGGGCTGGTATACGCAGTATTTT. It is translated as CASSFAREGWYTQYF. This chain connects TRBV27 to TRBJ2-3, with 9 bases matching TRBD2. Trimming at V came to 3 bases and at J to 7 bases, leaving 8 bases not matched to a gene. Germline V gene lookup returns CDR1 MNHEY and CDR2 SMNVEV (reference sequence). The CDR3 has 15 amino acids.

V gene TRBV2 combines with J gene TRBJ2-3, with 13 bases fitting TRBD2. Germline V gene sequence: CDR1 SNHLY, CDR2 FYNNEI. Trimming at V came to 8 bases and at J to 6 bases, leaving 11 bases not matched to a gene. The CDR3 is 16 residues long. The CDR3 bases are TGTGCCAGCGCCGGGACTAGCGGGATGATGCCTGATACGCAGTATTTT. Amino acids: CASAGTSGMMPDTQYF.

This chain links TRBV19 with TRBJ1-2, with a weak D call TRBD1 (5 bases). This CDR3 has 14 amino acids. Looked up from germline, CDR1 is LNHDA and CDR2 is SQIVND (reference sequence). The V gene lost 5 bases and the J gene lost 6 bases, with 16 bases spanning the gap. CDR3 region: CASSSHGGSNGYTF. Here the CDR3 DNA reads TGTGCCAGTAGTTCCCACGGGGGATCTAATGGCTACACCTTC.